This is a list of T cell receptor beta chains from one sample in a study of T cell responses to AZD1222 COVID-19 vaccine. Profiled with immunoSEQ multiplex PCR; TCRdb holds only in-frame clones, not every one. This sample yields over 140,000 clones, of which roughly 92% are seen a single time; 5% belongs to the top ten. Material: peripheral blood, obtained on day 0 of AZD1222 vaccination. The source of these receptors is an adult in good health. Both conserved end residues are part of each CDR3. The D gene is left open where the match is weak. Size values are once, few and many counts, or a class for expanded clones, and some rows have none.

v_gene	abundance	d_gene	j_gene	CDR3aa	CDR3nt
TRBV6-5	NA	NA	TRBJ2-1	CASSLQGRPNEQFF	TGTGCCAGCAGCTTACAGGGGAGGCCCAATGAGCAGTTCTTC
TRBV7-2	NA	NA	TRBJ2-7	CASSKHVGYSYEQYF	TGTGCCAGCAGCAAACACGTGGGGTACTCCTACGAGCAGTACTTC
TRBV3-1/TRBV3-2	few	NA	TRBJ1-5	CASSGGARDNQPQHF	TGTGCCAGCAGCGGGGGGGCGAGGGACAATCAGCCCCAGCATTTT
TRBV7-7	few	NA	TRBJ2-2	CASSPAGRTAGELFF	TGTGCTAGCAGCCCCGCCGGCAGGACGGCCGGGGAGCTGTTTTTT
TRBV24-1	NA	TRBD2	TRBJ2-3	CATSDFTGTRSTDTQYF	TGTGCCACCAGTGATTTCACCGGGACTAGAAGCACAGATACGCAGTATTTT
TRBV28	NA	NA	TRBJ2-1	CASSYTRNNEQFF	TGTGCCAGCAGTTACACTAGAAACAATGAGCAGTTCTTC
TRBV19	NA	TRBD1	TRBJ1-2	CASSNRGTVDGYTF	TGTGCCAGTAGCAACAGGGGCACGGTCGATGGCTACACCTTC
TRBV6-6	NA	NA	TRBJ1-2	CASTPGGRYGYTF	TGTGCCAGCACACCGGGGGGACGCTATGGCTACACCTTC
TRBV14	NA	NA	TRBJ2-7	CASSLRTALGDEQYF	TGTGCCAGCAGCCTACGGACAGCTTTGGGCGACGAGCAGTACTTC
TRBV28	NA	NA	TRBJ1-1	CASSLGGDTEAFF	TGTGCCAGCAGCCTGGGGGGGGACACTGAAGCTTTCTTT
TRBV6-6	NA	NA	TRBJ1-2	CASSYSGGRSYGYTF	TGTGCCAGCAGTTACTCTGGGGGGCGGTCCTATGGCTACACCTTC
TRBV19	NA	NA	TRBJ1-2	CASSTDSGYGYTF	TGTGCCAGTAGTACGGACTCGGGCTATGGCTACACCTTC
TRBV11-2	NA	TRBD2	TRBJ2-1	CASSLAGGGYNEQFF	TGTGCCAGCAGCTTAGCGGGGGGAGGCTACAATGAGCAGTTCTTC
TRBV2	NA	NA	TRBJ2-5	CASSEAEGLETQYF	TGTGCCAGCAGTGAAGCGGAGGGGTTAGAGACCCAGTACTTC
TRBV28	NA	TRBD2	TRBJ2-1	CASSPAGVETYNEQFF	TGTGCCAGCAGTCCAGCGGGAGTAGAGACCTACAATGAGCAGTTCTTC
TRBV23-1	NA	NA	TRBJ1-2	CASSQSSQGDGYTF	TGCGCCAGCAGTCAATCATCTCAGGGTGATGGCTACACCTTC
TRBV11-2	NA	TRBD2	TRBJ2-1	CASGTTLVNEQFF	TGTGCCAGCGGGACTACCCTAGTTAATGAGCAGTTCTTC
TRBV6-2/TRBV6-3	NA	NA	TRBJ1-5	CASSYPTMPRGDGNQPQHF	TGTGCCAGCAGTTACCCCACCATGCCTCGAGGGGACGGAAATCAGCCCCAGCATTTT
TRBV7-2	NA	NA	TRBJ1-1	CASSLAPGGTEAFF	TGTGCCAGCAGCTTAGCGCCGGGAGGAACTGAAGCTTTCTTT
TRBV19	NA	NA	TRBJ2-6	CASSKPSGANVLTF	TGTGCCAGTAGTAAGCCGTCTGGGGCCAACGTCCTGACTTTC
TRBV28	NA	TRBD2	TRBJ2-1	CASTFGGLAHEQFF	TGTGCCAGCACCTTTGGTGGACTAGCCCATGAGCAGTTCTTC
TRBV7-6	NA	NA	TRBJ2-3	CASSLGGAQGTDTQYF	TGTGCCAGCAGCCTTGGGGGGGCCCAGGGCACAGATACGCAGTATTTT
TRBV13	NA	NA	TRBJ2-3	CASSLNRGPTDTQYF	TGTGCCAGCAGCTTAAATCGGGGGCCCACAGATACGCAGTATTTT
TRBV5-1	NA	NA	TRBJ2-3	CASSRVSPTTGKSDTQYF	TGCGCCAGCAGCCGTGTGTCCCCCACTACCGGCAAGTCAGATACGCAGTATTTT